The source of this T cell receptor beta chain is a study of blood T cell repertoires in COVID-19. Background on the study: From the United States, Italy and Spain came samples of acute and convalescent COVID-19. From T cells, B-cell-depleted T cells, or PBMCs came the material, which was cDNA or gDNA.

Repertoires were generated with immunoSEQ multiplex PCR, while TCRdb's copy carries only in-frame clones and drops some. The data show about 180,000 clones, roughly 80% seen once. Enrollment of patients from Seattle took place during active infection, with longitudinal follow-up. Unmatched junction bases numbered 7, after V lost 2 bases and J lost 2 bases. Per the germline V gene, CDR1 is SGHTA and CDR2 is FQGNSA. This CDR3 has 16 amino acids. The chain has TRBV7-2 and TRBJ1-2, with TRBD1 identical over 8 bases. The source of this sequence is a woman between 65 and 79 years old with COVID-19, enrolled during active disease. The sample was peripheral blood. The chain's CDR3 is CASSLFADRANYGYTF. The CDR3 DNA follows: TGTGCCAGCAGCTTATTCGCGGACAGGGCCAACTATGGCTACACCTTC.